The 23 T cell receptor beta chains reported below all come from one sample, sequenced in a study of spatial heterogeneity in lung cancer. TCRdb recomputed calls from the 5' RACE reads with MiXCR, one row per CDR3 protein. Of about 38,000 distinct CDR3 sequences in the sample, around 7% were seen once. The time point here: sample taken at primary tumor resection. Source: PBMCs, taken at surgery. Source of these receptors: a male donor with early-stage non-small cell lung cancer.

The chain uses TRBV3-1 and TRBJ2-1, with 12 positions matching TRBD2. The J segment lost 0 bases and the V segment lost 3 bases, leaving 15 bases of the junction unmatched. Germline V gene lookup returns CDR1 LGHDT and CDR2 YNNKEL (reference sequence). This CDR3 contains 21 residues. Written as DNA, the CDR3 is TGTGCCAGCAGCCACGGCCTAGGACTAGCGGGACTCGAGAGCTCCTACAATGAGCAGTTCTTC. This sequence encodes CASSHGLGLAGLESSYNEQFF.

This clonotype was counted many times. The chain links TRBV6-2 or TRBV6-3 to TRBJ2-1, with 11 bases identical to TRBD2. CDR1 is MNHEY, CDR2 SVGEGT, per germline. The CDR3 runs 16 residues. V shed 6 bases, J shed 2 bases, and the junction held 6 bases outside the gene matches. The CDR3: CASSPATSGTYNEQFF. CDR3 nucleotide sequence: TGTGCCAGCAGCCCCGCGACTAGCGGGACCTACAATGAGCAGTTCTTC.

This clonotype has just a few counts. The chain couples TRBV7-2 to TRBJ2-1; 9 positions agree with TRBD2. The V gene end was trimmed by 5 bases and the J gene end by 9 bases; junction bases not matched to a gene: 11. Germline CDR1 is SGHTA and CDR2 is FQGNSA. The CDR3 runs to 15 residues. CDR3 protein: CASSPGGLAGIEQFF. The CDR3 bases are TGTGCCAGCAGCCCGGGGGGCCTAGCGGGAATTGAGCAGTTCTTC.

This clonotype has ten or more counts. This rearrangement joins TRBV20-1 to TRBJ2-1; D might be TRBD1 (5 bases). The CDR3 is 11 amino acids. The germline V gene encodes CDR1 DFQATT and CDR2 SNEGSKA (reference sequence). Trimming took off 7 bases at V and 3 bases at J, with 7 bases between the two ends. Here the CDR3 DNA reads TGCAGTGGCAGGGACTACAATGAGCAGTTCTTC. This gives the protein CSGRDYNEQFF.

The genes are TRBV6-5 and TRBJ2-7; tentatively, D is TRBD1 (5 bases). Germline-derived CDR1 and CDR2 are MNHEY and SVGAGI. The CDR3 contains 15 residues. V was clipped by 0 bases and J by 3 bases, with 12 bases between them. The CDR3 region is CASSYSRMQGYEQYF. CDR3 sequence (DNA): TGTGCCAGCAGTTACTCGAGAATGCAGGGCTACGAGCAGTACTTC.

The chain couples TRBV6-2 or TRBV6-3 to TRBJ2-2; D uncertain. The CDR3 runs 12 residues. Germline V gives CDR1 MNHEY, CDR2 SVGEGT. The V gene lost 4 bases and the J gene lost 7 bases, with 7 bases spanning the gap. CDR3 loop: CASSFPFGELFF. DNA for the CDR3: TGTGCCAGCAGTTTCCCATTCGGGGAGCTGTTTTTT.

As concerns this clonotype: This may be a read error, as it is one base from a much larger clone. The chain is built from TRBV29-1 and TRBJ2-5, with D possibly matching TRBD1 (6 bases). Germline loops: CDR1 SQVTM, CDR2 ANQGSEA. There are 13 residues in the CDR3. DNA of the CDR3: TGCAGCGTTGACTTCGAAGGGGGAGAGACCCAGCACTTC. Its protein is CSVDFEGGETQHF.

This clonotype was detected many times. The gene calls are TRBV25-1 and TRBJ2-7, with D perhaps matching TRBD1 or TRBD2 (5 bases each). The CDR3 sequence is 15 residues long. The V and J ends lost 2 bases and 6 bases respectively, with 17 bases between them. The germline V gene encodes CDR1 MGHDK and CDR2 SYGVNS. The CDR3 DNA is TGTGCCAGCAGTGAAGGCCCTTGGGGACGTTCCGAGCAGTACTTC. Translated, it gives CASSEGPWGRSEQYF.

The V gene is TRBV12-3 or TRBV12-4, the J gene TRBJ1-3; 8 nucleotides match TRBD1. The V and J ends lost 6 bases and 0 bases, in that order; junction bases with no gene match: 10. CDR3 length: 17 amino acids. CDR3 coding DNA: TGTGCCAGCAGCCCCGGACAGGGTATGGACTCTGGAAACACCATATATTTT. Residues: CASSPGQGMDSGNTIYF.

This clonotype has a handful of counts. V is TRBV6-1 and J is TRBJ1-1; D is unresolved. CDR3 size: 14 residues. V lost 3 bases, J lost 3 bases, and 11 bases lay in between. The germline V gene has CDR1 MNHNS and CDR2 SASEGT. The CDR3 bases are TGTGCCAGCAGTGAGAAGGGCGGATACACTGAAGCTTTCTTT. Encoded protein: CASSEKGGYTEAFF.

In this sample, this clonotype turned up many times. The gene calls are TRBV28 and TRBJ2-5; D possibly uses TRBD1 or TRBD2 (5 bases each). V dropped 3 bases and J dropped 6 bases, with 17 bases sitting between them. This CDR3 comprises 15 residues. CDR1 and CDR2 from the germline V gene are MDHEN and SYDVKM. CDR3 sequence reads: CASSFGDRISQTQYF. As DNA, the CDR3 is TGTGCCAGCAGTTTTGGGGACCGGATCTCTCAGACCCAGTACTTC.

This clonotype showed up many times. The chain recombines TRBV5-5 with TRBJ2-7, with D hard to call. This CDR3 spans 12 amino acids. Trimming pared 4 bases from V and 3 bases from J, leaving 8 bases between. From germline, CDR1 is SGHKS and CDR2 YYEKEE (reference sequence). CDR3 loop: CASSMGGYEQYF. Written as DNA, the CDR3 is TGTGCCAGCAGCATGGGCGGCTACGAGCAGTACTTC. The full variable domain, its missing parts supplied by reference TRBV5-5 and TRBJ2-7, is DAGVTQSPTHLIKTRGQQVTLRCSPISGHKSVSWYQQVLGQGPQFIFQYYEKEERGRGNFPDRFSARQFPNYSSELNVNALLLGDSALYLCASSMGGYEQYFGPGTRLTVT.

At least ten counts were recorded for this clonotype. This rearrangement joins TRBV19 to TRBJ2-1; no firm D call. Trimming cost V 8 bases and J 4 bases, with 12 bases left between them. The CDR3 consists of 13 residues. In germline, CDR1 is LNHDA, CDR2 SQIVND (reference sequence). DNA for the CDR3: TGTGCCAGTGCTGACTCCGCTTACAATGAGCAGTTCTTC. It yields the protein CASADSAYNEQFF.

This clonotype was counted only a few times. The chain has TRBV6-2 or TRBV6-3 and TRBJ2-7, with 11 bases matching TRBD2. The CDR3 is made up of 13 amino acids. In germline, CDR1 is MNHEY, CDR2 SVGEGT. V trimming: 5 bases; J trimming: 5 bases; junction bases outside the gene matches: 2. CDR3 sequence reads: CASSGLAGHEQYV. In DNA form, the CDR3 reads TGTGCCAGCAGTGGACTAGCGGGCCACGAGCAGTACGTC.

This chain links TRBV13 with TRBJ1-2; 7 nucleotides line up with TRBD1. Per the germline V gene, CDR1 is PRHDT and CDR2 is FYEKMQ (reference sequence). This CDR3 spans 12 amino acids. V trimming: 2 bases; J trimming: 13 bases; junction bases outside the gene matches: 7. The CDR3 DNA reads TGTGCCAGCAGCTTAACCCCGACAGGGTGCACCTTC. This gives the protein CASSLTPTGCTF.

This clonotype is medium-sized in the sample. V and J are TRBV7-9 and TRBJ1-1; D is uncertain. The CDR3 length is 13 residues. The V gene lost 3 bases and the J gene lost 6 bases, with 11 bases spanning the gap. Germline CDR1 SEHNR, CDR2 FQNEAQ (reference sequence). DNA for the CDR3: TGTGCCAGCAGCTTCTTTATTGGGGCTGAAGCTTTCTTT. It yields the protein CASSFFIGAEAFF.

This clonotype has just a few counts. The CDR3 sequence: CASSSTRGEGVETQYF. DNA of the CDR3: TGTGCCAGCAGCTCTACTCGCGGGGAAGGCGTAGAGACCCAGTACTTC. This chain connects TRBV6-6 to TRBJ2-5, with a tentative D call TRBD2 (6 bases). The CDR3 is 16 amino acids. The V end was cut by 6 bases, the J end by 4 bases, with 21 bases between. CDR1 is MNHNY, CDR2 SVGAGI, per germline (reference sequence).

This clonotype was seen a few times. This CDR3 is CASSSVPNSPLHF. The CDR3 nucleotides read TGTGCCAGCAGCTCTGTACCTAATTCACCCCTCCACTTT. This rearrangement joins TRBV5-4 to TRBJ1-6; D gene uncertain. Germline V gives CDR1 SGHNT, CDR2 YYREEE (reference sequence). The CDR3 has 13 residues. With 3 bases removed from V and 6 bases from J, the gap between germline ends came to 7 bases.

This clonotype occurred a few times. The chain couples TRBV9 to TRBJ1-1; D remains unclear. Germline CDR1 and CDR2: SGDLS and YYNGEE. The CDR3 spans 14 residues. V shed 0 bases and J shed 2 bases, with 8 bases lying between them. The CDR3 DNA reads TGTGCCAGCAGCGTAGTAGCAGACAACACTGAAGCTTTCTTT. Translating gives CASSVVADNTEAFF.

This sequence joins TRBV2 and TRBJ1-6; D uncertain. The CDR3 extends over 11 amino acids. V was trimmed by 3 bases and J by 9 bases, leaving 3 bases between them. CDR1 and CDR2 from the germline V gene are SNHLY and FYNNEI. Here the CDR3 reads CASSESSPLHF. The CDR3 DNA follows: TGTGCCAGCAGTGAGAGTTCACCCCTCCACTTT. Full variable domain (outside the CDR3, taken from reference TRBV2 and TRBJ1-6): EPEVTQTPSHQVTQMGQEVILRCVPISNHLYFYWYRQILGQKVEFLVSFYNNEISEKSEIFDDQFSVERPDGSNFTLKIRSTKLEDSAMYFCASSESSPLHFGNGTRLTVT.

This clonotype was observed at least ten times. This chain connects TRBV6-6 to TRBJ1-1; D possibly corresponds to TRBD1 (5 bases). Germline CDR1 MNHNY, CDR2 SVGAGI (reference sequence). The CDR3 is made up of 12 amino acids. The V end was cut by 9 bases, the J end by 2 bases, with 10 bases between. DNA of the CDR3: TGTGCCAGTGGACACTTCAACACTGAAGCTTTCTTT. Its translation: CASGHFNTEAFF.

This clonotype was picked up a small number of times. The V and J genes are TRBV25-1 and TRBJ1-1; D possibly corresponds to TRBD1 (6 bases). Germline CDR1 is MGHDK and CDR2 is SYGVNS. V was pared by 3 bases and J by 0 bases, with 8 bases between. This CDR3 comprises 14 residues. As DNA, the CDR3 is TGTGCCAGCAGTGATGGACAGATGAACACTGAAGCTTTCTTT. Encoded protein: CASSDGQMNTEAFF.

This clonotype was detected ten times or more. The genes are TRBV24-1 and TRBJ1-5; D unclear. Germline CDR1 KGHDR, CDR2 SFDVKD. The V end was cut by 4 bases, the J end by 5 bases, with 14 bases between. CDR3 length: 15 amino acids. The CDR3 region has the DNA TGTGCCACCAGTGACCCACTCCGACCGGATCAGCCCCAGCATTTT. Amino acid sequence: CATSDPLRPDQPQHF.